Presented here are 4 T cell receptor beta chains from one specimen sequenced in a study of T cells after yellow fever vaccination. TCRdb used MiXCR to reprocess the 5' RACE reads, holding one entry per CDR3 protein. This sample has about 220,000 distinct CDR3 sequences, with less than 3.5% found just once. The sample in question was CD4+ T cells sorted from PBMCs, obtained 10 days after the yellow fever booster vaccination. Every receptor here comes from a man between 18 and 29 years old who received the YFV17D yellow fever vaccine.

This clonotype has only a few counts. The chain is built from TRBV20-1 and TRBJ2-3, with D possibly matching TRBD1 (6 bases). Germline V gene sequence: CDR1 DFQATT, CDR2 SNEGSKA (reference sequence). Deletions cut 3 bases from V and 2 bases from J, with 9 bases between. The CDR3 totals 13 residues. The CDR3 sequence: CSASGDNTDTQYF. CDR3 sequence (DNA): TGCAGTGCTAGCGGGGACAACACAGATACGCAGTATTTT.

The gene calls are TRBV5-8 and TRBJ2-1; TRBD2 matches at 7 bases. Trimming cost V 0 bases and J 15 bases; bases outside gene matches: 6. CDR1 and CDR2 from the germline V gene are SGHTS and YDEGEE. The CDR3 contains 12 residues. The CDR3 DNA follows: TGTGCCAGCAGCTTGGCCTGGTCTAGCGGGTTCTTC. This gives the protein CASSLAWSSGFF. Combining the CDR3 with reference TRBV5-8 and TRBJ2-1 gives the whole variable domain EAGVTQSPTHLIKTRGQQATLRCSPISGHTSVYWYQQALGLGLQFLLWYDEGEERNRGNFPPRFSGRQFPNYSSELNVNALELEDSALYLCASSLAWSSGFFGPGTRLTVL.

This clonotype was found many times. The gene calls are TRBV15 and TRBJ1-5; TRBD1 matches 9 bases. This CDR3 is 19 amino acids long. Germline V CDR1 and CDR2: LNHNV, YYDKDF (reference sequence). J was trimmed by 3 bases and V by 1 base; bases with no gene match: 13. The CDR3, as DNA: TGTGCCACCAGCAGAGGACAGGGGGAGATTAATCCTCCCAATCAGCCCCAGCATTTT. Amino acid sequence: CATSRGQGEINPPNQPQHF.

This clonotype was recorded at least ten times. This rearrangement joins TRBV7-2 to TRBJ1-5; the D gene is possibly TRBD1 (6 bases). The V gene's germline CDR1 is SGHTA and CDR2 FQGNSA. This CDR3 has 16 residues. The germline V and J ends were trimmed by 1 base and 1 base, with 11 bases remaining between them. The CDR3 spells CASSLVGGASNQPQHF. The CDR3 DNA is TGTGCCAGCAGCTTAGTCGGGGGGGCAAGCAATCAGCCCCAGCATTTT.